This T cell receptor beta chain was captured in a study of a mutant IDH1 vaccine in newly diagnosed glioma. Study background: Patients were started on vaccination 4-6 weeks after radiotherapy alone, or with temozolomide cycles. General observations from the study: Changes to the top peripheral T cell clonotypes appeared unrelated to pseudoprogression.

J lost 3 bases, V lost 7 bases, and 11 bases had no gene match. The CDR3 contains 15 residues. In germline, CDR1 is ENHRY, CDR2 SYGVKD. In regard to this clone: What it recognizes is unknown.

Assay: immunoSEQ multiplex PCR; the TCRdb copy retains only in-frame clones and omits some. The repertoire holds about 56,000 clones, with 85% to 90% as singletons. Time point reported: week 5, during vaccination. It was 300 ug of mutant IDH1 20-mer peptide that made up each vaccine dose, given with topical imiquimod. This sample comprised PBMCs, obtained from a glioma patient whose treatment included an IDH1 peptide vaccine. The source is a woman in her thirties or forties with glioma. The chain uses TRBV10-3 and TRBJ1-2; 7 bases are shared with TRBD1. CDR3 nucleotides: TGTGCCATCACCGGAGACCCGGGACAGCACTATGGCTACACCTTC. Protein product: CAITGDPGQHYGYTF.